Each of the 30 T cell receptor beta chains below was sequenced from the same sample in a study of T cells after yellow fever vaccination. TCRdb recomputed calls from the 5' RACE reads with MiXCR, one row per CDR3 protein. This sample yields 400,000 to 650,000 distinct CDR3 sequences, of which 21% are seen a single time; 16% belongs to the top ten. The sequencing used PBMCs, collected approximately 22 days after the first yellow fever vaccination. These receptors all come from a man aged 18 to 30 who received the YFV17D yellow fever vaccine.

This clonotype has at least ten counts. J is TRBJ2-7 and V is TRBV12-3 or TRBV12-4, with 7 bases fitting TRBD2. Trimming took 6 bases from V and 8 from J; bases not matched to a gene: 13. This CDR3 has 14 residues. The CDR3 region has the DNA TGTGCCAGCAGCCTAGACGCGGGGGATCTCCAGCAGTACGTC. Translating it yields CASSLDAGDLQQYV.

The CDR3 reads CASSYTGDYTF. DNA for the CDR3: TGTGCCAGCAGTTATACGGGGGACTACACCTTC. The chain recombines TRBV6-2 or TRBV6-3 with TRBJ1-2; tentatively, D is TRBD1 (5 bases). The CDR3 loop spans 11 amino acids. Germline values: CDR1 MNHEY, CDR2 SVGEGT. The V and J ends lost 3 bases and 10 bases respectively, with 9 bases between them.

V and J are TRBV7-8 and TRBJ2-6; D remains unclear. This CDR3 contains 15 residues. Per germline, CDR1 SGHVS and CDR2 FQNEAQ. The V gene lost 5 bases and the J gene lost 0 bases, with 8 bases spanning the gap. The CDR3 region has the DNA TGTGCCAGCAGCCCCCGGAGCTCTGGGGCCAACGTCCTGACTTTC. Amino acids: CASSPRSSGANVLTF.

This chain uses TRBV6-1 with TRBJ2-7, with 8 bases matching TRBD1. The CDR3 length is 17 residues. Germline assignment: CDR1 MNHNS and CDR2 SASEGT. Trimming took 8 bases from V and 0 from J; bases not matched to a gene: 15. Written as DNA, the CDR3 is TGTGCCAGCCGACCCACCCCGGGACAGGAGCACTCCTACGAGCAGTACTTC. Encoded protein: CASRPTPGQEHSYEQYF.

The chain carries TRBV6-6 and TRBJ1-2; D is ambiguous. There are 13 residues in the CDR3. CDR1 is MNHNY and CDR2 is SVGAGI in the germline V gene (reference sequence). Trimming pared 6 bases from V and 0 bases from J, leaving 8 bases between. The CDR3 sequence: CASSPDANYGYTF. CDR3 DNA: TGTGCCAGCAGCCCGGACGCTAACTATGGCTACACCTTC.

This clonotype appeared a few times. CDR3 nucleotides: TGTGCCAGCAGCGAATCCGGGACAGTCGGTGGAAACACCATATATTTT. Translating it yields CASSESGTVGGNTIYF. The chain carries TRBV7-2 and TRBJ1-3; 7 bases are a match to TRBD1. Unmatched junction bases numbered 10, after V lost 5 bases and J lost 3 bases. Germline values: CDR1 SGHTA, CDR2 FQGNSA. CDR3 size: 16 residues.

This clonotype turned up a few times. J is TRBJ2-3 and V is TRBV12-3 or TRBV12-4; 7 bases are a match to TRBD1. J lost 5 bases, V lost 2 bases, and 4 bases had no gene match. The CDR3 sequence is 14 residues long. For the CDR3, the DNA is TGTGCCAGCAGTTTATTAGGGGGCGTAGATACGCAGTATTTT. Its translation is CASSLLGGVDTQYF.

This clonotype appeared a few times. The rearrangement uses TRBV5-1 and TRBJ1-5; no firm D call. Germline lookup yields CDR1 SGHRS and CDR2 YFSETQ. This CDR3 is 15 amino acids long. The V end was cut by 1 base, the J end by 7 bases, with 15 bases between. The CDR3 DNA sequence: TGCGCCAGCAGCTTGAGCCCAGACGTGGGCCAGCCCCAGCATTTT. This encodes CASSLSPDVGQPQHF.

A few counts support this clonotype. This rearrangement joins TRBV15 to TRBJ1-6, with D unclear. Germline-derived CDR1 and CDR2 are LNHNV and YYDKDF (reference sequence). V lost 3 bases and J lost 7, with 4 bases in between. The CDR3 consists of 12 residues. The DNA of the CDR3 is TGTGCCACCAGCAGGGAAAATTCACCCCTCCACTTT. Protein sequence: CATSRENSPLHF.

With regard to this clonotype: One end of the junction fails to match germline, which may point to a read error. V is TRBV12-3 or TRBV12-4 and J is TRBJ2-7; TRBD1 is a possible D gene (6 bases). The CDR3 extends over 18 amino acids. In DNA form, the CDR3 reads TGTGCCATCAGTTTAGCGCTGGGGGCACACTACAATTCCTACGAGCAGTACTTC. Its protein is CAISLALGAHYNSYEQYF.

The chain uses TRBV12-3 or TRBV12-4 and TRBJ1-1; 10 bases fit TRBD1. V trimming: 5 bases; J trimming: 3 bases; junction bases outside the gene matches: 3. This CDR3 comprises 14 residues. CDR3 in DNA: TGTGCCAGCAGTAGGGGACAGGGGTACACTGAAGCTTTCTTT. Encoded protein: CASSRGQGYTEAFF.

This clonotype was counted between two and nine times. The CDR3 DNA follows: TGTGCCAGCAGTTTATCAACAGGGGGCGCGTGGTACGAGCAGTACTTC. Amino acids: CASSLSTGGAWYEQYF. The V call is TRBV27, the J call TRBJ2-7; 9 bases line up with TRBD1. The CDR3 runs to 16 residues. The V gene end was trimmed by 0 bases and the J gene end by 4 bases; junction bases not matched to a gene: 7. CDR1 MNHEY and CDR2 SMNVEV come from the germline V gene (reference sequence).

The gene calls are TRBV10-3 and TRBJ2-3, with 10 positions matching TRBD2. Germline V CDR1 and CDR2: ENHRY, SYGVKD. The CDR3 runs 13 residues. With 7 bases clipped from V and 5 bases from J, the junction kept 3 bases outside the gene matches. The chain's CDR3 is CAITAGGRDTQYF. The CDR3 DNA reads as TGTGCCATCACAGCGGGGGGGCGAGATACGCAGTATTTT.

This clonotype was seen a handful of times. The rearrangement joins TRBV12-3 or TRBV12-4 to TRBJ2-5, with TRBD1 matching 7 bases. There are 15 residues in the CDR3. Trimming took 6 bases from V and 5 from J; bases not matched to a gene: 12. CDR3 region: CASSPMTGLTETQYF. The CDR3 bases are TGTGCCAGCAGCCCGATGACAGGGTTGACGGAGACCCAGTACTTC.

This clonotype was picked up a small number of times. This chain uses TRBV11-3 with TRBJ2-1; 8 bases are a match to TRBD1. Germline loops: CDR1 SGHNT, CDR2 YENEEA. The CDR3 is 13 amino acids. V dropped 3 bases and J dropped 6; count of bases not matched to a gene: 1. This chain's CDR3 is CASSFRGRNEQFF. The CDR3 bases are TGTGCCAGCAGCTTCAGGGGGCGCAATGAGCAGTTCTTC.

This clonotype was seen repeatedly, ten times or more. The chain links TRBV7-2 to TRBJ2-1; 12 positions match TRBD2. The CDR3 loop spans 17 amino acids. Trimming took 4 bases from V and 0 from J; bases not matched to a gene: 4. Germline assignment: CDR1 SGHTA and CDR2 FQGNSA. Written as DNA, the CDR3 is TGTGCCAGCAGCTCCTCTAGCGGGGGGGCCTCCTACAATGAGCAGTTCTTC. This sequence encodes CASSSSSGGASYNEQFF.

A few counts support this clonotype. The chain links TRBV5-1 to TRBJ2-3; 15 nucleotides agree with TRBD2. This CDR3 is built from 17 residues. CDR1 and CDR2 from the germline V gene are SGHRS and YFSETQ. The ends lost 3 bases at V and 3 bases at J; junction bases unmatched: 5. CDR3 nucleotides: TGCGCCAGCAGCTCGAAGGGACTAGCGGGGGGAACAGATACGCAGTATTTT. It specifies CASSSKGLAGGTDTQYF.

This clonotype was counted only a few times. The J gene is TRBJ1-5, the V gene TRBV4-1, with 10 bases aligning to TRBD1. Losses at the gene ends were 3 bases for V and 7 bases for J; bases not matched to a gene: 6. CDR1 MGHRA and CDR2 YSYEKL come from the germline V gene. This CDR3 is built from 15 residues. For the CDR3, the DNA is TGCGCCAGCAGCCAGGCGGGACAGGGGAGGCAGCCCCAGCATTTT. Encoded protein: CASSQAGQGRQPQHF.

The chain's CDR3 is CASSLSEGWQYF. The CDR3 region has the DNA TGTGCCAGCAGCTTATCAGAGGGGTGGCAGTACTTC. V gene TRBV13 combines with J gene TRBJ2-7, with D perhaps being TRBD1 or TRBD2 (5 bases each). The CDR3 has 12 residues. CDR1 is PRHDT and CDR2 is FYEKMQ in the germline V gene (reference sequence). V gave up 2 bases and J gave up 9 bases, with 11 bases separating them.

This clonotype has just a few counts. The CDR3 reads CASSSLSSGRNTGELFF. CDR3 nucleotides: TGTGCCAGTAGCTCCCTTTCTAGCGGGAGGAACACCGGGGAGCTGTTTTTT. The chain employs TRBV19 and TRBJ2-2; TRBD2 matches at 10 bases. The germline V gene has CDR1 LNHDA and CDR2 SQIVND (reference sequence). V trimming: 6 bases; J trimming: 1 base; junction bases outside the gene matches: 8. This CDR3 is 17 amino acids long. Filled out from reference TRBV19 and TRBJ2-2, the complete variable domain reads DGGITQSPKYLFRKEGQNVTLSCEQNLNHDAMYWYRQDPGQGLRLIYYSQIVNDFQKGDIAEGYSVSREKKESFPLTVTSAQKNPTAFYLCASSSLSSGRNTGELFFGEGSRLTVL.

This clonotype was seen ten or more times. The chain uses TRBV5-6 and TRBJ1-5; unclear D gene. This CDR3 spans 12 amino acids. The germline V and J ends were trimmed by 1 base and 4 bases, with 3 bases remaining between them. Germline V gene data show CDR1 as SGHDT and CDR2 as YYEEEE. The CDR3 is CASSLLNQPQHF. The CDR3 DNA reads as TGTGCCAGCAGCTTGTTGAATCAGCCCCAGCATTTT.

The genes are TRBV20-1 and TRBJ2-5, with 8 bases matching TRBD2. Trimming at V came to 4 bases and at J to 0 bases, leaving 4 bases not matched to a gene. CDR1 is DFQATT and CDR2 is SNEGSKA in the germline V gene (reference sequence). There are 14 residues in the CDR3. DNA for the CDR3: TGCAGTGCTACCGGGACTAGGGACCAAGAGACCCAGTACTTC. This gives the protein CSATGTRDQETQYF.

This clonotype occurred a few times. The V and J genes are TRBV4-2 and TRBJ2-5, with unresolved D. V was shortened by 3 bases and J by 4 bases, with 12 bases between the two germline ends. CDR1 is LGHNA, CDR2 YNFKEQ, per germline. The CDR3 runs to 14 residues. The CDR3 sequence is CASSHKGRRETQYF. The CDR3 region has the DNA TGTGCCAGCAGCCACAAAGGGCGCCGAGAGACCCAGTACTTC.

A few counts support this clonotype. This chain uses TRBV18 with TRBJ2-7, with 8 nucleotides matching TRBD2. J lost 4 bases, V lost 6 bases, and 5 bases had no gene match. CDR1 and CDR2 (germline): KGHSH, LQKENI. This CDR3 has 13 amino acids. The CDR3 is CASSGREGYEQYF. The CDR3 DNA sequence: TGTGCCAGCTCGGGACGGGAGGGGTACGAGCAGTACTTC.

This clonotype has at least ten counts. The chain links TRBV7-2 to TRBJ1-1; TRBD1 aligns across 7 bases. V shed 5 bases, J shed 8 bases, and the junction held 8 bases outside the gene matches. Per germline, CDR1 SGHTA and CDR2 FQGNSA. This CDR3 comprises 13 residues. The CDR3 loop is CASSPRQGTEAFF. The CDR3 DNA follows: TGTGCCAGCAGCCCCCGACAGGGAACGGAAGCTTTCTTT.

This clonotype was observed a few times. The V call is TRBV7-2, the J call TRBJ1-6, with D tentatively TRBD1 (5 bases). This CDR3 is 15 amino acids long. Looked up from germline, CDR1 is SGHTA and CDR2 is FQGNSA. Between the trimmed V and J ends, which lost 6 bases and 6 bases, there was a span of 15 bases. The CDR3, as DNA: TGTGCCAGCAGTTCGCAGGGAACTTCTAATTCACCCCTCCACTTT. As protein: CASSSQGTSNSPLHF.

V gene TRBV4-3 combines with J gene TRBJ2-7, with TRBD2 identical over 8 bases. This CDR3 is 19 amino acids long. V lost 3 bases, J lost 5 bases, and 21 bases stayed unmatched. The germline gives CDR1 LGHNA, CDR2 YSLEER. The CDR3 reads CASSQRTPAEAGAVDEQYF. In nucleotides, the CDR3 is TGCGCCAGCAGCCAGAGGACCCCGGCGGAAGCGGGGGCGGTGGACGAGCAGTACTTC.

As DNA, the CDR3 is TGTGCCAGCAGTTGGGAGGACACTGAAGCTTTCTTT. It encodes CASSWEDTEAFF. The chain is built from TRBV12-3 or TRBV12-4 and TRBJ1-1; D is ambiguous. The CDR3 spans 12 residues. V dropped 4 bases and J dropped 3 bases, with 6 bases sitting between them.

This clonotype occurred a few times. This chain uses TRBV7-9 with TRBJ2-3; D call uncertain. This CDR3 has 14 amino acids. Germline loops: CDR1 SEHNR, CDR2 FQNEAQ (reference sequence). V was clipped by 5 bases and J by 6 bases, with 15 bases between them. The CDR3 DNA reads TGTGCCAGCAGCCAGAACATTTGGTCGGATACGCAGTATTTT. The encoded protein is CASSQNIWSDTQYF.

This clonotype has only a few counts. The rearrangement uses TRBV29-1 and TRBJ2-7, with 9 positions matching TRBD1. CDR1 SQVTM and CDR2 ANQGSEA come from the germline V gene. J lost 3 bases, V lost 8 bases, and 5 bases had no gene match. The CDR3 length is 12 residues. CDR3 DNA sequence: TGCAGCTTCGGACAGGGGATCTACGAGCAGTACTTC. Its translation: CSFGQGIYEQYF.